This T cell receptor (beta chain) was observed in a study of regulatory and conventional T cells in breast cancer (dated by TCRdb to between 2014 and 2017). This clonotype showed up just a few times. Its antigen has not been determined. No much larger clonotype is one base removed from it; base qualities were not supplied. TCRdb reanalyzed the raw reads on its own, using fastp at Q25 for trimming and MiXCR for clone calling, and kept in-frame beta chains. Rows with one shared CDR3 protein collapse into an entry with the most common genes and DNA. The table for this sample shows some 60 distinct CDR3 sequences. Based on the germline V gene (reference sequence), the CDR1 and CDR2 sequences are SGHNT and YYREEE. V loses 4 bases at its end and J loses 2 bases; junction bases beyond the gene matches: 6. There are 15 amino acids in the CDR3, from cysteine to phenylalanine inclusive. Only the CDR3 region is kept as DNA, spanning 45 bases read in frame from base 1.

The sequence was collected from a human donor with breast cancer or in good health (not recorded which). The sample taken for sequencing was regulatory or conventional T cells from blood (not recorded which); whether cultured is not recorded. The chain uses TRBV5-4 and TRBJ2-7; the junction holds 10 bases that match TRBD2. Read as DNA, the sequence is TGTGCCAGCAGCGCGGTACTAGCGGGGACCTACGAGCAGTACTTC. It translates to CASSAVLAGTYEQYF. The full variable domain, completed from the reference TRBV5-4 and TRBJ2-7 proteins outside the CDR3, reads ETGVTQSPTHLIKTRGQQVTLRCSSQSGHNTVSWYQQALGQGPQFIFQYYREEENGRGNFPPRFSGLQFPNYSSELNVNALELDDSALYLCASSAVLAGTYEQYFGPGTRLTVT.